This TCR beta chain came from a study of blood T cell repertoires in COVID-19. Sequencing used immunoSEQ multiplex PCR; TCRdb keeps in-frame clones, though not all of them. The table includes under 200,000 clones, less than 90% detected once. Trimming pared 1 base from V and 5 bases from J, leaving 6 bases between. The CDR3 runs 13 residues. Germline loops: CDR1 LGHNA, CDR2 YNFKEQ. The V and J genes are TRBV4-2 and TRBJ2-4, with TRBD2 as a possible D gene (5 bases). The source material was peripheral blood. The receptor comes from a woman between 40 and 55 years old with acute or convalescent COVID-19. The CDR3 is CASSQAGENIQYF. The CDR3 DNA reads as TGTGCCAGCAGCCAAGCCGGGGAAAACATTCAGTACTTC.